These 9 T cell receptor beta chains came from one sample sequenced in a study of blood T cell repertoires in COVID-19. The assay was immunoSEQ multiplex PCR, and TCRdb's table has in-frame clones only and misses some. The sample has about 210,000 clones; about nine tenths are singletons. The sequencing sample was made of peripheral blood. These receptors all stem from a man between 65 and 85 years old with acute or convalescent COVID-19.

This chain connects TRBV3-1 (or the pseudogene TRBV3-2) to TRBJ1-6, with D possibly being TRBD1 (6 bases). The CDR3 loop spans 16 amino acids. V shed 1 base and J shed 10 bases, with 17 bases lying between them. Germline CDR1 is LGHDT and CDR2 is YNNKEL (reference sequence). The CDR3 region is CASSQVGPRGGSPLHF. CDR3 coding DNA: TGTGCCAGCAGCCAAGTCGGCCCCAGGGGTGGATCACCCCTCCACTTT.

The chain combines TRBV6-2 or TRBV6-3 with TRBJ2-7; 8 bases are shared with TRBD2. The CDR3 runs to 15 residues. V lost 6 bases and J lost 2; bases outside the gene matches: 9. Germline V gene lookup returns CDR1 MNHEY and CDR2 SVGEGT. The CDR3 DNA reads as TGTGCCAGCAGCCCTCTGCGGGAGGTCCCCTACGAGCAGTACTTC. It is translated as CASSPLREVPYEQYF.

J is TRBJ2-1 and V is TRBV13, with TRBD2 identical over 8 bases. In germline, CDR1 is PRHDT, CDR2 FYEKMQ (reference sequence). The CDR3 runs 16 residues. Unmatched junction bases numbered 5, after V lost 0 bases and J lost 4 bases. The CDR3 DNA reads as TGTGCCAGCAGCTTAGGCTTTAGCGGGGCTTACAATGAGCAGTTCTTC. Amino acid sequence: CASSLGFSGAYNEQFF. The full variable domain, rest sourced from reference TRBV13 and TRBJ2-1, is AAGVIQSPRHLIKEKRETATLKCYPIPRHDTVYWYQQGPGQDPQFLISFYEKMQSDKGSIPDRFSAQQFSDYHSELNMSSLELGDSALYFCASSLGFSGAYNEQFFGPGTRLTVL.

The CDR3 DNA reads TGTGCCAGCAGCCAAGATGGGGCCAGGGGTCGGTATGGCTACACCTTC. Amino acids: CASSQDGARGRYGYTF. The V and J genes are TRBV14 and TRBJ1-2; the D gene is possibly TRBD1 (6 bases). The length of the CDR3 is 16 residues. V shed 0 bases and J shed 5 bases, with 16 bases lying between them. The germline CDR1 and CDR2 sequences are SGHDN and FVKESK.

This clone came up once. Other DNA sequences of this sample code for an identical CDR3. The J gene is TRBJ2-5, the V gene TRBV10-3; D might be TRBD1 (6 bases). V lost 4 bases and J lost 3, with 9 bases in between. There are 13 residues in the CDR3. Germline values: CDR1 ENHRY, CDR2 SYGVKD. CDR3 loop: CAISGGGKETQYF. The CDR3 region has the DNA TGTGCCATCAGTGGAGGGGGTAAAGAGACCCAGTACTTC.

The chain is built from TRBV30 and TRBJ2-2; the D is unclear. V gave up 3 bases and J gave up 1 base, with 15 bases separating them. The CDR3 extends over 16 amino acids. Germline values: CDR1 GTSNPN, CDR2 SVGIG (reference sequence). Written as DNA, the CDR3 is TGTGCCTGGAGAGAAGCAGGAAAAAAGAACACCGGGGAGCTGTTTTTT. Translating gives CAWREAGKKNTGELFF.

This rearrangement joins TRBV30 to TRBJ2-2, with 7 bases that match TRBD1. Trimming took 2 bases from V and 6 from J; bases not matched to a gene: 9. The germline CDR1 and CDR2 sequences are GTSNPN and SVGIG (reference sequence). The CDR3 consists of 15 residues. DNA of the CDR3: TGTGCCTGGAGTAGAGGGGACAGACCGTCCGGGGAGCTGTTTTTT. Its protein product is CAWSRGDRPSGELFF.

The gene calls are TRBV7-2 and TRBJ2-7, with D possibly TRBD2 on 6 matching bases. The CDR3 is made up of 14 amino acids. Germline V lookup: CDR1 SGHTA, CDR2 FQGNSA. Trimming left V 1 base short and J 6 bases short, with 13 bases between. The CDR3 here is CASSLELLAAEQYF. Written as DNA, the CDR3 is TGTGCCAGCAGCTTAGAATTACTAGCAGCCGAGCAGTACTTC.

This CDR3 is CASSVDRGGQPQHF. In nucleotides, the CDR3 is TGTGCCAGCAGTGTTGACAGGGGTGGACAGCCCCAGCATTTT. This chain joins TRBV2 and TRBJ1-5; 8 bases line up with TRBD1. The length of the CDR3 is 14 residues. CDR1 SNHLY and CDR2 FYNNEI come from the germline V gene. Unmatched junction bases numbered 6, after V lost 4 bases and J lost 7 bases. Filled out from reference TRBV2 and TRBJ1-5, the complete variable domain reads EPEVTQTPSHQVTQMGQEVILRCVPISNHLYFYWYRQILGQKVEFLVSFYNNEISEKSEIFDDQFSVERPDGSNFTLKIRSTKLEDSAMYFCASSVDRGGQPQHFGDGTRLSIL.